This T cell receptor beta chain was found in a study of shared clonotypes between healthy human individuals. Study results and caveats: A handful of donors shared about 5% of their naive CD4 clonotypes. Sampling was confined to blood; repertoires within tissues likely differ. Estimated richness values were generally larger in naive subsets than in memory subsets.

Positively selected for CCR7, the CD45RO-negative cells used as naive CD8 cells excluded terminally differentiated effector memory CD45RA+ cells. In regard to this clone: What it binds is not known.

Libraries were prepared by immunoSEQ multiplex PCR; TCRdb keeps only in-frame clonotypes and omits some of them. Altogether more than 2 million clones are present, over 85% being singletons, with the ten largest covering around 1.8%. The CDR3 runs 14 residues. Trimming took off 5 bases at V and 6 bases at J, with 17 bases between the two ends. Per germline, CDR1 ENHRY and CDR2 SYGVKD. This TCR came from a young man in good health. Some clones in this sample may be carry-over from other donors' samples. Specimen: naive CD8+ T cells from PBMCs. The J gene is TRBJ2-7, the V gene TRBV10-3; no clear D. The CDR3 region has the DNA TGTGCCATCAGTCCCGGGCCCTCCGGTCCCGAGCAGTACTTC. It encodes CAISPGPSGPEQYF.